The sequence of this T cell receptor (beta chain) was determined in a study of T cells and copy number aberrations in small-cell lung cancer (dated by TCRdb to the early 2020s). At the level of the whole study: Whole-exome sequencing of the same tumor regions was paired with TCR repertoire sequencing so that T cell metrics could be related to mutations and copy number aberrations. Tumor TCR data were available for 16 to 20 patients, and TCR data from both tumor and normal tissue were available for around 14 patients.

Details on this clone: Its antigen is still unknown. No base qualities exist here, and no much larger clone lies one base off it.

The study at large found these results: The TCR repertoire was highly heterogeneous across regions: about 75-97.7% of clones were restricted to a single region, a lower overlap than in localized NSCLC. Lower T-cell density, richness and clonality were observed in tumors than in adjacent lung tissue, although the difference in density was not significant. Every specimen was formalin-fixed paraffin-embedded tissue, a material known to introduce sequencing artifacts. Higher copy number aberration burden was negatively correlated with tumor T-cell density, richness and clonality. Because surgical resection is uncommon in small-cell lung cancer, the study was limited by a small sample size, and the findings need validation.

The CDR3 runs 15 amino acids, cysteine and phenylalanine included. Only the CDR3 region is kept as DNA, spanning 45 bases read in frame from base 1. V and J are trimmed by 5 bases and 8 bases, and the gene matches miss 11 bases of the junction. The germline V gene (reference sequence) yields SEHNR for CDR1 and FQNEAQ for CDR2. Using multiplexed V- and J-gene primers, the immunoSEQ hsTCRB Kit amplified TCR-beta CDR3 regions from genomic DNA. Unique DNA barcodes were added in a second PCR, and the samples were pooled together with a negative control and a positive control. An Illumina MiSeq running a 150-cycle paired-end protocol was used to sequence the pooled TCR-beta libraries. The authors processed their data as follows. Raw sequencing data were processed by Adaptive Biotechnologies into a report with normalized, annotated TCR-beta repertoires. To compute T-cell density, TCR-beta templates were normalized to usable DNA, with usable DNA estimated through amplification of housekeeping genes. Richness was defined as the count of unique rearrangements, and clonality was defined as 1 minus Pielou's evenness. Intratumor TCR heterogeneity between regions was quantified with the Jaccard index, the Morisita overlap index, and the proportion of shared top-20 clonotypes. TCRdb re-hosts the immuneACCESS table, in-frame sequences only. Its copies lack some clones; in the studies checked, an unresolved V gene accounts for under half of them, and the cause for the rest is not known. The V and J calls and clone size are taken from that table; D and trimming were inferred from the DNA. Here the sample has fewer than 500 clones; 82% occur a single time. The ten largest clones capture about a tenth of the sample.

The donors were limited-stage small-cell lung cancer patients who had surgical resection in Hangzhou, China, between about 2007 and 2020. All donors had upfront surgery without preoperative chemotherapy or radiotherapy, and none received immunotherapy before or after surgery. All 20 or so patients in the sequenced cohort were identified as smokers or heavy second-hand smokers. To represent spatial heterogeneity of the primary tumors, three regions were collected from each tumor FFPE block using a grid approach. To enrich for malignant cells, tumor regions underwent macrodissection, and selection was restricted to regions expected to yield at least 150 ng DNA. The study used multi-region TCR-beta sequencing of resected limited-stage small-cell lung cancers together with tumor-adjacent lung tissue to characterize T cell repertoire heterogeneity. Genomic DNA was extracted from FFPE tissue using the AllPrep DNA/RNA FFPE Kit (Qiagen).

The rearranged chain carries TRBV7-9 and TRBJ2-4; TRBD1 aligns with 8 central bases. The sample comprised tumor tissue. The clonotype originates from a woman aged 60-75 years with small cell lung cancer. The DNA is TGTGCCAGCAGCACCTTAGGACAGGGTCAGGACATTCAGTACTTC. This is translated as CASSTLGQGQDIQYF.